This note documents a single T cell receptor (beta chain) sequence. This clonotype was observed a single time. This receptor's antigen is unknown. No qualities accompany the bases; no much larger clone lies one base away. The method was RACE. The sequencing machine was a NextSeq 500. Library preparation attached unique molecular identifiers to individual cDNA molecules for quantitative, reproducible TCR counting. Each blood RNA sample was used to sequence both TCR alpha and TCR beta chains. The original pipeline was this. The median number of TCRs per sample was around 96,000, ranging from roughly 20,000 to 690,600. V, J and CDR3 annotation of the TCR reads was carried out using the Decombinator software suite. For PS versus PT1 abundance plots, all samples were subsampled to the same number of TCRs (28,000). TCRs were defined as expanded if absent before sensitization and observed at least eight times at the 2-week time point. Starting from the raw public reads, TCRdb applied fastp trimming at Q25, assembled clones with MiXCR and retained in-frame beta chains. Rows with a matching CDR3 protein are joined into one entry that keeps the most common DNA and genes. These V and J calls originate from TCRdb's pipeline instead of the authors' own analysis. The sample table holds 150,000 to 200,000 distinct CDR3 sequences, of which approximately 29% were seen once. Less than 3.5% of the sample rests with the top ten.

These data come from a study of human T cells and chemical hapten exposure (dated by TCRdb to 2020 to 2023). Notes on the research overall: For sensitization, 2% DPC in acetone was applied to a 2 cm by 2 cm area of upper inner arm skin. Patch tests used Finn chambers with 0.01% DPC on the upper back, scored after 6 days by International Contact Dermatitis Research Group standards. Blood for TCR sequencing was provided by twenty-nine alopecia patients at one to four time points (pre-sensitization, 2, 6 and 24 weeks). Patient blood was sampled pre-sensitization (week 0) and at 2, 6 and about 24 weeks after DPC sensitization. Most of the patients in the cohort were female, and the cohort covered alopecia areata with under or over 50% scalp involvement, alopecia totalis and alopecia universalis. The libraries were sequenced as a pool, and the TCR yield per sample differed mostly because of small variations in library volumes within the pool. In alopecia patients, the study followed how the peripheral blood TCR repertoire changed in vivo over primary and secondary sensitization to diphenylcyclopropenone (DPC), a hapten. Weekly therapeutic DPC doses were additionally applied to the scalp of patients throughout the roughly 22-week study period.

What the research found in general, with its limitations: Compared with pre-sensitization or healthy control sets, expanded TCRs formed significantly more large CDR3 similarity clusters, which is consistent with antigen-driven responses. A positive correlation was found between the number of PT1 expanded TCRs and patch test score, with significance reached at thresholds 8, 16 and 32 but not 4. DPC sensitization did not change how many TCRs were above 1 in 1000 frequency, and no evidence was found of alterations in global repertoire structure. Repeated subsampling changed both the strength of the expansion versus patch-test correlation and the threshold at which the correlation became significant. All patients had alopecia, a presumed autoimmune disease, so their immune response might differ from that of healthy individuals.

Spanning cysteine to phenylalanine, the CDR3 consists of 15 amino acids. Solely the CDR3 DNA is kept, with 45 bases framed from the first base. Trimming at the junction amounts to 5 bases on V and 0 bases on J, and the germline ends lie 13 bases apart. CDR1 and CDR2 are drawn from the germline V gene: MNHEY, SVGEGT. The time point tag for this specimen amounts to: pre-sensitization, week 0. The sample's treatment or condition label, decoded: therapeutic diphenylcyclopropenone sensitization with weekly scalp DPC. Blood at each patch-test visit was drawn before the patch test was applied. Patients were eligible if aged 18 to 70, diagnosed with alopecia and judged suitable for DPC therapy, and pregnant patients were excluded. Total RNA was extracted from unfractionated whole blood collected in Tempus Blood RNA tubes.

Recombination connected TRBV6-2 or TRBV6-3 to TRBJ1-1; the D gene is perhaps TRBD1, on 5 matching bases. The clonotype originates from a woman in her twenties or thirties with alopecia areata. Some clones in this sample may be carry-over from other donors' samples. The specimen comprised whole blood, sampled in connection with sensitization to the hapten diphenylcyclopropenone (DPC). The CDR3: CASSNPTVMNTEAFF. The DNA sequence is TGTGCCAGCAGTAACCCGACAGTGATGAACACTGAAGCTTTCTTT.